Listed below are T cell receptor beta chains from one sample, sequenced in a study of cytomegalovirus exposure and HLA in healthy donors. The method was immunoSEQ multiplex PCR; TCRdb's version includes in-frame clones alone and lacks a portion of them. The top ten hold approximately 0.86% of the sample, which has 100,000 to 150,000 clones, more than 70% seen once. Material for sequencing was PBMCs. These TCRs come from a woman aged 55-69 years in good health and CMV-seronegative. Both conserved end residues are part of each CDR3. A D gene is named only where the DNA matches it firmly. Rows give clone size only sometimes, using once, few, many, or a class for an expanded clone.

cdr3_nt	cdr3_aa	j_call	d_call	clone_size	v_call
TGTGCCACCAGTCCCGGGGATGGGGAGGGCGAACAGCCCCAGCATTTT	CATSPGDGEGEQPQHF	TRBJ1-5	NA	NA	TRBV15
TGTGCCAGCAGCTTATCAGGGGGGAACTATGGCTACACCTTC	CASSLSGGNYGYTF	TRBJ1-2	TRBD1	NA	TRBV7-8
TGTGCCAGCAGCCCCATTGGGGCCCAATCCTACGAGCAGTACTTC	CASSPIGAQSYEQYF	TRBJ2-7	NA	NA	TRBV5-4
TGTGCCACGGGACAGGGCTATGGCTACACCTTC	CATGQGYGYTF	TRBJ1-2	TRBD1	NA	TRBV10-3
TGTGCCAGCAGTTTATCGAACAGGGGGCATTATGGCTACACCTTC	CASSLSNRGHYGYTF	TRBJ1-2	TRBD1	NA	TRBV27
TGTGCCAGCAGCTTATTCAGGGTCGGCCCCCAGCCCCAGCATTTT	CASSLFRVGPQPQHF	TRBJ1-5	NA	NA	TRBV5-8
TGTGCCAGCAGCTCAGGGAAATCCCCGCCTGAGCAGTACTTC	CASSSGKSPPEQYF	TRBJ2-5	NA	NA	TRBV7-9
TGCAGCGTGGAAATAGGGGGCCCCCCCTACGAGCAGTACTTC	CSVEIGGPPYEQYF	TRBJ2-7	TRBD1	NA	TRBV29-1
TGTGCCAGCAGCCGGAGTCAAGAGACCCAGTACTTC	CASSRSQETQYF	TRBJ2-5	NA	NA	TRBV7-6
TGCGCCAGCAGCACTACAGGGCTGAGCGCTGAAGCTTTCTTT	CASSTTGLSAEAFF	TRBJ1-1	NA	NA	TRBV5-1
TGTGCCAGCAGGCCGACAGCGGAGGGCCACGAGCAGTACTTC	CASRPTAEGHEQYF	TRBJ2-7	NA	NA	TRBV21-1
TGTGCCAGCAGGGACGACAGGGCTGGTCAGCCCCAGCATTTT	CASRDDRAGQPQHF	TRBJ1-5	TRBD1	NA	TRBV2
TGTGCCAGCAGCTTAAAAATACCTAGCGGGAGTTATTCAGATACGCAGTATTTT	CASSLKIPSGSYSDTQYF	TRBJ2-3	TRBD2	NA	TRBV11-2
TGTGCCAGCTCACCCGGGTTAGATACGCAGTATTTT	CASSPGLDTQYF	TRBJ2-3	NA	NA	TRBV18
TGTGCCAGCGGGATCGGGATTAGCTCCTACGAGCAGTACTTC	CASGIGISSYEQYF	TRBJ2-7	NA	NA	TRBV28
TGCGCCAGCAGCTTGGGGCAGGGGTACAATGAGCAGTTCTTC	CASSLGQGYNEQFF	TRBJ2-1	NA	few	TRBV5-1
TGTGCCAGCAGTTCAAGGGGGCGAGTTGGCTACACCTTC	CASSSRGRVGYTF	TRBJ1-2	TRBD1	NA	TRBV28
TGTGCCAGCAGCTCCCGGGACAGGGATAGGGAGCTGTTTTTT	CASSSRDRDRELFF	TRBJ2-2	TRBD1	NA	TRBV7-8
TGTGCCAGCAATTCGGCGGGAGGGGCTGGCACCGGGGAGCTGTTTTTT	CASNSAGGAGTGELFF	TRBJ2-2	TRBD2	NA	TRBV28
TGTGCCAGCAGCTTATCAGGAGGGACAGGGGATGAAGCTTTCTTT	CASSLSGGTGDEAFF	TRBJ1-1	TRBD1	NA	TRBV7-3
TGTGCCAGCAGCTTAACCACTGGGGGGTGGGATACGCAGTATTTT	CASSLTTGGWDTQYF	TRBJ2-3	NA	NA	TRBV7-3
TGTGCCAGCTCGGAAACTAGCGGGGGCACCGGGGAGCTGTTTTTT	CASSETSGGTGELFF	TRBJ2-2	TRBD2	NA	TRBV18
TGTGCCAGCAGCACCCTGGGACAGGGTTGGGCAGATACGCAGTATTTT	CASSTLGQGWADTQYF	TRBJ2-3	TRBD1	NA	TRBV9
TGTGCCAGCAGCCCGCGTCCCCCCACTCGCGGGGGCGGCTACACCTTC	CASSPRPPTRGGGYTF	TRBJ1-2	NA	NA	TRBV5-6
TGTGCCAGTAGCACCCCAGGACATTACTACAATGAGCAGTTCTTC	CASSTPGHYYNEQFF	TRBJ2-1	NA	NA	TRBV19
TGCGCCAGCAGCCAAGACAGGGTATTGAGCAATCAGCCCCAGCATTTT	CASSQDRVLSNQPQHF	TRBJ1-5	NA	NA	TRBV4-1
TGTGCCATCAGTGAGTATAAGGGGTACGACGAGCAGTACTTC	CAISEYKGYDEQYF	TRBJ2-7	NA	NA	TRBV10-3
TGTGCCAGCAGACGACAGTGGACCCTCGGGACCCAGTACTTC	CASRRQWTLGTQYF	TRBJ2-5	NA	NA	TRBV28
TGCGCCAGCAGCCGCCCGGGACAGGGGTACGGAAACACCATATATTTT	CASSRPGQGYGNTIYF	TRBJ1-3	TRBD1	once	TRBV4-1
TGTGCCAGCAGCCTGACAGGGTGGGATCAGCCCCAGCATTTT	CASSLTGWDQPQHF	TRBJ1-5	TRBD1	once	TRBV7-2
TGCAGCGTTGAAGACAGGGGCTACTATGGCTACACCTTC	CSVEDRGYYGYTF	TRBJ1-2	NA	NA	TRBV29-1
TGTGCCAGCAGCCCTCCGAGCGGGGGTCAAAATGAGCAGTTCTTC	CASSPPSGGQNEQFF	TRBJ2-1	TRBD2	NA	TRBV7-6
TGTGCCAGCAGCACTCCGACAGGGGGCTTATTAGAGACCCAGTACTTC	CASSTPTGGLLETQYF	TRBJ2-5	NA	NA	TRBV21-1
TGTGCCAGCCGGGGGGGTGCTCAGCCCCAGCATTTT	CASRGGAQPQHF	TRBJ1-5	NA	few	TRBV2
TGTGCCAGCAGTGAAGCGGGCTGGAGGGGCTACACCTTC	CASSEAGWRGYTF	TRBJ1-2	NA	NA	TRBV6-1
TGTGCCAGCAGACAAACGGGACAGGGAAAAAACATTCAGTACTTC	CASRQTGQGKNIQYF	TRBJ2-4	TRBD1	NA	TRBV13
TGTGCCAGCAGCCGACTAGCGGGAGCAGATACGCAGTATTTT	CASSRLAGADTQYF	TRBJ2-3	TRBD2	NA	TRBV6-6
TGCGCCAGCAGCTTACAGGGAGGGGACGGCTACACCTTC	CASSLQGGDGYTF	TRBJ1-2	NA	few	TRBV5-1
TGCAGCGTTGAAGGAACAGGGAGCACTGAAGCTTTCTTT	CSVEGTGSTEAFF	TRBJ1-1	NA	NA	TRBV29-1
TGTGCCAGCAGTGGGACCATGGAGGGTGAGCAGTTCTTC	CASSGTMEGEQFF	TRBJ2-1	NA	few	TRBV2
TGTGCCAGCAGCTTAGTCAGGGGACCCCTCTCCGAGCAGTACTTC	CASSLVRGPLSEQYF	TRBJ2-7	NA	NA	TRBV7-9
TGTGCCAGCAGTCCCCGACAGGGGGCCACCTACGAGCAGTACTTC	CASSPRQGATYEQYF	TRBJ2-7	TRBD1	NA	TRBV27
TGTGCCAGCAGGAAAGACAGCAATAGCAATCAGCCCCAGCATTTT	CASRKDSNSNQPQHF	TRBJ1-5	NA	once	TRBV16
TGTGCCAGCAGTTTAGGAGGGGAGTCTGGAAACACCATATATTTT	CASSLGGESGNTIYF	TRBJ1-3	NA	NA	TRBV28
TGTGCCAGCAGTACCCCCAGGGGCACTGAAGCTTTCTTT	CASSTPRGTEAFF	TRBJ1-1	NA	NA	TRBV6-6
TGCGCCAGCAGCCAAGATGCGGCCATCAATAATGAGCAGTTCTTC	CASSQDAAINNEQFF	TRBJ2-1	NA	once	TRBV4-1
TGTGCCAGCAGTTTATACGGTCAGCCCCAGCATTTT	CASSLYGQPQHF	TRBJ1-5	NA	NA	TRBV28
TGTGCCAGCAGCTGGCAGGGGGCGGCCTTGGATACGCAGTATTTT	CASSWQGAALDTQYF	TRBJ2-3	TRBD1	few	TRBV7-6